The T cell receptor beta chain described here comes from a study of T cells in Graves' hyperthyroidism and ophthalmopathy. Broader study findings: Before onset, ophthalmopathy was predicted by the model a median roughly 6.8 months earlier.

The patients, who ranged from 18 to 65 in age, presented with newly diagnosed hyperthyroidism lasting under 2 months. Investigators excluded patients with uncontrolled infection, other autoimmune disease, pregnancy or lactation. Each 10 ml fresh peripheral blood draw supplied the PBMCs. The source material, RNA transcripts, was used to amplify TCR beta CDR3 regions. RT-PCR in the first round (using the HTBI primer set) targeted the TCR CDR3. One entry per CDR3 protein results from TCRdb running MiXCR on the multiplex PCR reads. The table lists under 750,000 distinct CDR3 sequences, approximately 18% of them singletons. Germline V gives CDR1 MGHRA, CDR2 YSYEKL. Trimming pared 1 base from V and 5 bases from J, leaving 14 bases between. This CDR3 spans 15 amino acids. This clonotype occurred a few times. Its matching antigen is unknown.

This chain uses TRBV4-1 with TRBJ1-1, with D possibly being TRBD1 (6 bases). The receptor was isolated from a woman aged 45-65 years with Graves' hyperthyroidism that later progressed to Graves' ophthalmopathy. The source material was blood. The CDR3 protein is CASSQVGGGRTEAFF. The DNA of the CDR3 is TGCGCCAGCAGCCAAGTGGGGGGCGGAAGAACTGAAGCTTTCTTT.